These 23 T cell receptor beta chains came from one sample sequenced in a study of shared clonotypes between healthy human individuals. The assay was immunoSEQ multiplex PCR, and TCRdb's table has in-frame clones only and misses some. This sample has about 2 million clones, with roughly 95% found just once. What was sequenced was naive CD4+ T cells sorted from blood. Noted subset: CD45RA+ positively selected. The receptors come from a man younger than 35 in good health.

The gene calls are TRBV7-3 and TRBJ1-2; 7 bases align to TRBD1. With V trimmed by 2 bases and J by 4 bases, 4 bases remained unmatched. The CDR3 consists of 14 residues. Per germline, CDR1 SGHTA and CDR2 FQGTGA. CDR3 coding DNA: TGTGCCAGCAGCTTAGGCAGGGGGAGCTATGGCTACACCTTC. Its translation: CASSLGRGSYGYTF. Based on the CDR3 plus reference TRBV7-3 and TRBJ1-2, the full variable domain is GAGVSQTPSNKVTEKGKYVELRCDPISGHTALYWYRQSLGQGPEFLIYFQGTGAADDSGLPNDRFFAVRPEGSVSTLKIQRTERGDSAVYLCASSLGRGSYGYTFGSGTRLTVV.

The CDR3 DNA reads as TGTGCCAGCAGTGAAGCCGGCAGCGCGGCCTACGAGCAGTACTTC. Translating gives CASSEAGSAAYEQYF. The rearrangement uses TRBV6-1 and TRBJ2-7; no definite D call. V lost 0 bases and J 2 bases, leaving 11 bases between the germline ends. The CDR3 is 15 residues long. Looked up from germline, CDR1 is MNHNS and CDR2 is SASEGT.

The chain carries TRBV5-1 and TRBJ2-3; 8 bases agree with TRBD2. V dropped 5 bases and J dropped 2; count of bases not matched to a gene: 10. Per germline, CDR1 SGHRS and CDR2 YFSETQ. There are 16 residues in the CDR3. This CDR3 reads CASSPLGGGNTDTQYF. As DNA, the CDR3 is TGCGCCAGCAGTCCGCTGGGCGGGGGGAACACAGATACGCAGTATTTT.

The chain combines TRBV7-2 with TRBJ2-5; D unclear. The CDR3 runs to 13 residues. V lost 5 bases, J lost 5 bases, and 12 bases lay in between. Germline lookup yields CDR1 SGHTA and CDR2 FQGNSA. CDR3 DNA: TGTGCCAGCAGCCTACTTGGCGCGGAGACCCAGTACTTC. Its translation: CASSLLGAETQYF.

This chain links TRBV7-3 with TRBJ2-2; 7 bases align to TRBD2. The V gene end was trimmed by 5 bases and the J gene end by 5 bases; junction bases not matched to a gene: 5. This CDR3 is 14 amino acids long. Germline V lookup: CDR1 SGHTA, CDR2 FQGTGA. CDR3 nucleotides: TGTGCCAGCAGCAGTCAACTAGCGACCGGGGAGCTGTTTTTT. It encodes CASSSQLATGELFF.

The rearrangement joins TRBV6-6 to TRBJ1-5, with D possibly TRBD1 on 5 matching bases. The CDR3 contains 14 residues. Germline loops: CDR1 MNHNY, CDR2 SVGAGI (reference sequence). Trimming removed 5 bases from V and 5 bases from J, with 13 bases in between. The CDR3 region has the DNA TGTGCCAGCAGTACACCAGGGTACCATCAGCCCCAGCATTTT. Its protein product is CASSTPGYHQPQHF.

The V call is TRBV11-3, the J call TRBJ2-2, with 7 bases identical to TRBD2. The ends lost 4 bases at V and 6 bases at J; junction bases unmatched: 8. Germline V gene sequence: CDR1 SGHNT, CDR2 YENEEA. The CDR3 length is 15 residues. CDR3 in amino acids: CASSSTSVGAGELFF. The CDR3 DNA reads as TGTGCCAGCAGCTCCACTAGCGTGGGGGCCGGGGAGCTGTTTTTT.

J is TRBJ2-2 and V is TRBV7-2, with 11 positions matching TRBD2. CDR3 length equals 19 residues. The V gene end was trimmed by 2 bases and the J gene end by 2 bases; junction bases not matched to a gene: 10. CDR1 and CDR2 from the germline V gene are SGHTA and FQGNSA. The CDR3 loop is CASSLRLAGGVLNTGELFF. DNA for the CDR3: TGTGCCAGCAGCTTACGGTTAGCGGGAGGGGTACTTAACACCGGGGAGCTGTTTTTT.

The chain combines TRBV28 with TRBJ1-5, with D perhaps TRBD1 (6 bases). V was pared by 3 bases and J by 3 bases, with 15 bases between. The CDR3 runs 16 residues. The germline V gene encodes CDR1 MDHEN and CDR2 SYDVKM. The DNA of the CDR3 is TGTGCCAGCAGTTTGTGGGCAGGGGAATACAATCAGCCCCAGCATTTT. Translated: CASSLWAGEYNQPQHF.

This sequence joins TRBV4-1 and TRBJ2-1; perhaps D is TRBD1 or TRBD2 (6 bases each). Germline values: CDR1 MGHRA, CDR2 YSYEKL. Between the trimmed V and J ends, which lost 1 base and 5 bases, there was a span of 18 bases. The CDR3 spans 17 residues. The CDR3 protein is CASSQARGGRRDNEQFF. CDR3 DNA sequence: TGCGCCAGCAGCCAAGCCCGAGGGGGTAGGAGGGACAATGAGCAGTTCTTC.

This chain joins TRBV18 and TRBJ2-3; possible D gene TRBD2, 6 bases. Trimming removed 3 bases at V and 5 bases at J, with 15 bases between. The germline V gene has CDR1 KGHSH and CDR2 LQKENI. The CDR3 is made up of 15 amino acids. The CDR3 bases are TGTGCCAGCTCACCTCCGGGACGGACTAAAGATACGCAGTATTTT. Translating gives CASSPPGRTKDTQYF.

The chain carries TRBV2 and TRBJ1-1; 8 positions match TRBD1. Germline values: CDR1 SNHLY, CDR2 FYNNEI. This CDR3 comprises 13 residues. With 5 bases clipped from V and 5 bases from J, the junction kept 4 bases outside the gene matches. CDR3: CASSPDRVTEAFF. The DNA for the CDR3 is TGTGCCAGCAGTCCGGACAGGGTGACTGAAGCTTTCTTT.

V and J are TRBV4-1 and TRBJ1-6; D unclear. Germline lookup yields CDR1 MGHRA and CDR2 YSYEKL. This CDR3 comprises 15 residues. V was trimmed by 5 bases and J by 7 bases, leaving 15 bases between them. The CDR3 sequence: CASSTSGNPNSPLHF. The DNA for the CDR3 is TGCGCCAGCAGCACCTCCGGGAACCCCAATTCACCCCTCCACTTT.

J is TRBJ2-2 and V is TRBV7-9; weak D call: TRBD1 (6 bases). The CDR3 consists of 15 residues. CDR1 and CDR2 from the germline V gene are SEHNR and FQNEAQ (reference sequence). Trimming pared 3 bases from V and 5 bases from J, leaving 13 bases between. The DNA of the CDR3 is TGTGCCAGCAGCTTGATGCAGGGGAGAACCGGGGAGCTGTTTTTT. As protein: CASSLMQGRTGELFF. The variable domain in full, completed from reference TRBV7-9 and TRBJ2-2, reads DTGVSQNPRHKITKRGQNVTFRCDPISEHNRLYWYRQTLGQGPEFLTYFQNEAQLEKSRLLSDRFSAERPKGSFSTLEIQRTEQGDSAMYLCASSLMQGRTGELFFGEGSRLTVL.

The CDR3 spells CASSSTRQGWETQYF. Here the CDR3 DNA reads TGTGCCAGCAGCTCTACCCGACAGGGGTGGGAGACCCAGTACTTC. The V gene is TRBV11-2, the J gene TRBJ2-5; 8 bases map to TRBD1. This CDR3 has 15 amino acids. Per the germline V gene, CDR1 is SGHAT and CDR2 is FQNNGV. V lost 4 bases to trimming and J lost 5 bases; unmatched junction nucleotides: 9.

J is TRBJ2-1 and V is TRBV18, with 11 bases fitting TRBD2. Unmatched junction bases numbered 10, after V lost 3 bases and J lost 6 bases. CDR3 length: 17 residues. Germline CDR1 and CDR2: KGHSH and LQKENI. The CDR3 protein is CASSPASGGTTSNEQFF. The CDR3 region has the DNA TGTGCCAGCTCACCCGCTAGCGGGGGGACTACCAGCAATGAGCAGTTCTTC.

CDR3 sequence (DNA): TGCGCCAGCAGCTTTACAACAACTCCGAACACCGGGGAGCTGTTTTTT. It yields the protein CASSFTTTPNTGELFF. The chain is built from TRBV5-1 and TRBJ2-2, with D unclear. Deletions cut 2 bases from V and 0 bases from J, with 11 bases between. Germline loops: CDR1 SGHRS, CDR2 YFSETQ. The CDR3 totals 16 residues.

The chain's CDR3 is CASSLYLRMNTEAFF. In DNA, the CDR3 is TGTGCCAGCAGTTTATATTTACGGATGAACACTGAAGCTTTCTTT. This chain links TRBV27 with TRBJ1-1; D gene ambiguous. V was cut by 1 base and J by 0 bases, with 9 bases left in between. The CDR3 has 15 residues. From germline, CDR1 is MNHEY and CDR2 SMNVEV (reference sequence).

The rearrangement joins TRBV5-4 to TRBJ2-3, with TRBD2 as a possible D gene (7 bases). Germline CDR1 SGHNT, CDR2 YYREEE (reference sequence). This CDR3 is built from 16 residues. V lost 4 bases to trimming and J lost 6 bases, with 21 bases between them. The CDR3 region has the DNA TGTGCCAGCAGCGACCCGTCCGGCGGGGGCGTGGATACGCAGTATTTT. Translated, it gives CASSDPSGGGVDTQYF.

The CDR3 DNA reads as TGTGCCATCAGTGACGCCGGCGGGGTGTACGAGCAGTACTTC. Encoded protein: CAISDAGGVYEQYF. The genes are TRBV10-3 and TRBJ2-7, with a weak D call TRBD2 (6 bases). V lost 3 bases and J 4 bases, leaving 13 bases between the germline ends. Germline V gene data show CDR1 as ENHRY and CDR2 as SYGVKD. This CDR3 contains 14 residues.

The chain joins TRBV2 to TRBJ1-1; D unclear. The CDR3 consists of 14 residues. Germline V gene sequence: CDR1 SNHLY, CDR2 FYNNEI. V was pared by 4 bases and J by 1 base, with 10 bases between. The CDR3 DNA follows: TGTGCCAGCAGTGTTTGGACGGCGAACACTGAAGCTTTCTTT. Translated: CASSVWTANTEAFF.

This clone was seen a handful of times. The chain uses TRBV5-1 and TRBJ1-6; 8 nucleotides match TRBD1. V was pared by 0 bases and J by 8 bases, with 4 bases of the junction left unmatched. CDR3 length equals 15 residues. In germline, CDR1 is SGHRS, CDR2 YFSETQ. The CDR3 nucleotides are TGCGCCAGCAGCTTGGTGGACAGGGACGATTCACCCCTCCACTTT. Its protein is CASSLVDRDDSPLHF.

CDR3 protein: CASSLAARGVEKLFF. The CDR3 bases are TGTGCCAGCAGTTTAGCGGCCAGGGGAGTCGAAAAACTGTTTTTT. This chain links TRBV28 with TRBJ1-4; D is possibly TRBD1 (6 bases). V lost 2 bases and J lost 8, with 15 bases in between. Germline CDR1 reads MDHEN; CDR2 reads SYDVKM. This CDR3 is built from 15 residues.